The clone carrying this T cell receptor beta chain showed up many times. As yet, its antigen is unknown. The data originate from a study of naive and memory T cell subsets. Study-wide findings and caveats: Especially in CD8 cells, naive repertoires contained a few larger clonotypes, possibly CD45RA-re-expressing memory cells.

An equimolar mix of two oligonucleotides served as the beta constant-region primer for TRBC1 and TRBC2. Ligated cDNA was amplified by four rounds of PCR with nested alpha and beta constant-region primers and SP2. TCRdb re-analysed the UMI-ligation and nested PCR reads in MiXCR, keeping a single row per CDR3 protein. The table lists approximately 140,000 distinct CDR3 sequences, approximately 20% of them singletons. CDR3 length equals 13 residues. Between the trimmed V and J ends, which lost 0 bases and 6 bases, there was a span of 11 bases. Germline CDR1 reads SQVTM; CDR2 reads ANQGSEA. This clonotype was sampled from a human donor in good health. The specimen was naive CD8+ T cells from blood. The rearrangement uses TRBV29-1 and TRBJ1-2; D gene unclear. CDR3 loop: CSVEDVSGDGYTF. The CDR3 DNA follows: TGCAGCGTTGAAGACGTCAGCGGAGATGGCTACACCTTC.